The 20 T cell receptor beta chains reported below all come from one sample, sequenced in a study of blood T cell repertoires in COVID-19 (dated by TCRdb to about 2020). Library creation used the immunoSEQ multiplex PCR assay. What TCRdb holds here is the immuneACCESS table cut down to in-frame rearrangements. Part of the clones is not present; checked against another copy, under half of the missing clones reflect an unresolved V gene, and the others are unexplained. The sample profile shows some 350,000 clones; more than 75% of them were found once. The ten most abundant clones make up 2.5% to 3% of the sample. Material for sequencing was PBMCs or T cells enriched from blood (not recorded which). Receptor source: a woman between 25 and 40 years old who had recovered from COVID-19.

The chain employs TRBV3-1 (or the pseudogene TRBV3-2) and TRBJ2-1; TRBD2 matches 7 bases. Germline V gene lookup returns CDR1 LGHDT and CDR2 YNNKEL (reference sequence). V lost 9 bases and J lost 2; bases outside the gene matches: 4. There are 13 residues in the CDR3. The CDR3 DNA is TGTGCCAGTAGACTAGCCCCCTACAATGAGCAGTTCTTC. It translates to CASRLAPYNEQFF.

Here the CDR3 reads CASSNRGGAGAGEQYF. DNA of the CDR3: TGTGCCAGCAGCAACCGCGGAGGAGCGGGGGCGGGGGAGCAGTACTTC. This chain uses TRBV5-4 with TRBJ2-7, with 8 bases lining up with TRBD2. This CDR3 comprises 16 residues. V dropped 4 bases and J dropped 7; count of bases not matched to a gene: 16. Germline V gives CDR1 SGHNT, CDR2 YYREEE (reference sequence). The complete variable domain, with remaining parts taken from reference TRBV5-4 and TRBJ2-7, reads ETGVTQSPTHLIKTRGQQVTLRCSSQSGHNTVSWYQQALGQGPQFIFQYYREEENGRGNFPPRFSGLQFPNYSSELNVNALELDDSALYLCASSNRGGAGAGEQYFGPGTRLTVT.

The chain has TRBV7-6 and TRBJ2-1; a possible D gene is TRBD2 (6 bases). Germline CDR1 is SGHVS and CDR2 is FNYEAQ. V lost 6 bases to trimming and J lost 2 bases, with 14 bases between them. This CDR3 has 15 residues. DNA for the CDR3: TGTGCCAGCAGAGAAGCGGGTGGGACCTACAATGAGCAGTTCTTC. This codes for CASREAGGTYNEQFF.

The chain carries TRBV2 and TRBJ2-2, with 16 bases that match TRBD2. The CDR3 is 17 residues long. CDR1 and CDR2 (germline): SNHLY, FYNNEI. V gave up 5 bases and J gave up 3 bases; unmatched junction bases: 3. CDR3 amino acids: CASSTGLAGGYTGELFF. For the CDR3, the DNA is TGTGCCAGCAGTACGGGACTAGCGGGGGGGTACACCGGGGAGCTGTTTTTT.

In its sample, this clone was seen once. This sequence joins TRBV6-5 and TRBJ2-1, with 8 bases that match TRBD1. V lost 7 bases and J lost 1; bases outside the gene matches: 6. The CDR3 has 15 amino acids. The germline V gene encodes CDR1 MNHEY and CDR2 SVGAGI. Here the CDR3 reads CASKTGVQSYNEQFF. The CDR3 DNA sequence: TGTGCCAGCAAGACAGGGGTTCAATCCTACAATGAGCAGTTCTTC.

The V call is TRBV7-8, the J call TRBJ1-3; no definite D call. The length of the CDR3 is 16 residues. V gave up 1 base and J gave up 1 base, with 11 bases separating them. Germline V gene lookup returns CDR1 SGHVS and CDR2 FQNEAQ. The CDR3 DNA sequence: TGTGCCAGCAGCTTAGTCCCACGGAGTTCTGGAAACACCATATATTTT. Translation: CASSLVPRSSGNTIYF.

J is TRBJ1-1 and V is TRBV13, with TRBD1 matching over 8 bases. CDR1 PRHDT and CDR2 FYEKMQ come from the germline V gene (reference sequence). The junction had 12 bases not matched to a gene; V was cut back by 5 bases and J by 7 bases. The CDR3 length is 15 residues. The CDR3 sequence is CASSPRRTGNLEAFF. CDR3 in DNA: TGTGCCAGCAGCCCTCGAAGGACAGGGAATCTTGAAGCTTTCTTT. Based on the CDR3 plus reference TRBV13 and TRBJ1-1, the full variable domain is AAGVIQSPRHLIKEKRETATLKCYPIPRHDTVYWYQQGPGQDPQFLISFYEKMQSDKGSIPDRFSAQQFSDYHSELNMSSLELGDSALYFCASSPRRTGNLEAFFGQGTRLTVV.

The chain links TRBV19 to TRBJ2-7, with 8 bases aligning to TRBD1. With V trimmed by 5 bases and J by 0 bases, 6 bases remained unmatched. The CDR3 is 15 amino acids. Germline lookup yields CDR1 LNHDA and CDR2 SQIVND (reference sequence). The CDR3 nucleotides read TGTGCCAGTAGTTACGCAGGGGGCTTCTCCTACGAGCAGTACTTC. This translates into CASSYAGGFSYEQYF. The full variable domain, rest sourced from reference TRBV19 and TRBJ2-7, is DGGITQSPKYLFRKEGQNVTLSCEQNLNHDAMYWYRQDPGQGLRLIYYSQIVNDFQKGDIAEGYSVSREKKESFPLTVTSAQKNPTAFYLCASSYAGGFSYEQYFGPGTRLTVT.

CDR3 loop: CAISDPGFTEAFF. The CDR3 nucleotides are TGTGCCATCAGTGATCCCGGGTTCACTGAAGCTTTCTTT. V is TRBV10-3 and J is TRBJ1-1; no clear D. The CDR3 is made up of 13 amino acids. Germline CDR1 ENHRY, CDR2 SYGVKD. With 3 bases removed from V and 4 bases from J, the gap between germline ends came to 9 bases.

This chain joins TRBV28 and TRBJ1-6, with TRBD1 matching over 7 bases. Trimming at V came to 3 bases and at J to 3 bases, leaving 5 bases not matched to a gene. The CDR3 consists of 16 residues. The germline CDR1 and CDR2 sequences are MDHEN and SYDVKM. The CDR3 DNA reads TGTGCCAGCAGTTTCCGGCAGGGGGGCTATAATTCACCCCTCCACTTT. Translated, it gives CASSFRQGGYNSPLHF.

This clone was observed a few times. The chain recombines TRBV27 with TRBJ1-2, with TRBD1 identical over 9 bases. The CDR3 length is 16 residues. Germline CDR1 is MNHEY and CDR2 is SMNVEV (reference sequence). V lost 5 bases and J lost 3; bases outside the gene matches: 10. For the CDR3, the DNA is TGTGCCAGCAGTCCGGAACCGGGACAGGGTGACTATGGCTACACCTTC. Its protein is CASSPEPGQGDYGYTF.

This sequence joins TRBV7-2 and TRBJ1-1, with D unresolved. Per germline, CDR1 SGHTA and CDR2 FQGNSA. The V end was cut by 2 bases, the J end by 0 bases, with 7 bases between. The CDR3 loop spans 14 amino acids. In DNA form, the CDR3 reads TGTGCCAGCAGCTTACGCGGCATGAACACTGAAGCTTTCTTT. This sequence encodes CASSLRGMNTEAFF.

This chain joins TRBV27 and TRBJ1-1; 8 nucleotides agree with TRBD1. The junction had 6 bases not matched to a gene; V was cut back by 4 bases and J by 11 bases. The CDR3 has 12 residues. Per germline, CDR1 MNHEY and CDR2 SMNVEV (reference sequence). CDR3 sequence (DNA): TGTGCCAGCAGTTCCCTCGACAGGGGCGCTTTCTTT. It encodes CASSSLDRGAFF.

The genes are TRBV27 and TRBJ2-7; 8 bases are shared with TRBD2. Looked up from germline, CDR1 is MNHEY and CDR2 is SMNVEV (reference sequence). With V trimmed by 8 bases and J by 4 bases, 7 bases remained unmatched. This CDR3 contains 13 residues. The CDR3 loop reads CASGTRGGYEQYF. The CDR3 DNA reads TGTGCCAGCGGGACTCGGGGGGGGTACGAGCAGTACTTC.

The genes are TRBV7-2 and TRBJ2-7, with 12 positions matching TRBD2. Germline V gene sequence: CDR1 SGHTA, CDR2 FQGNSA. The CDR3 totals 15 residues. V trimming: 1 base; J trimming: 6 bases; junction bases outside the gene matches: 4. The CDR3 protein is CASSLELAGGGEQYF. The CDR3 DNA is TGTGCCAGCAGCTTAGAACTAGCGGGAGGCGGCGAGCAGTACTTC.

V is TRBV27 and J is TRBJ2-7; 9 positions match TRBD1. The CDR3 has 16 amino acids. The germline CDR1 and CDR2 sequences are MNHEY and SMNVEV (reference sequence). V lost 5 bases, J lost 0 bases, and 8 bases stayed unmatched. CDR3 DNA sequence: TGTGCCAGCAGTCCCGGGACAGGGTACAGCTCCTACGAGCAGTACTTC. Translated: CASSPGTGYSSYEQYF.

The J gene is TRBJ1-2, the V gene TRBV18; the match to TRBD1 covers 9 bases. From germline, CDR1 is KGHSH and CDR2 LQKENI. The J segment lost 3 bases and the V segment lost 6 bases, leaving 8 bases of the junction unmatched. The CDR3 contains 15 residues. As DNA, the CDR3 is TGTGCCAGCTCCCCTCCGGGACAGGGCGACTATGGCTACACCTTC. Its protein is CASSPPGQGDYGYTF.

This clone showed up just a few times. The gene calls are TRBV7-8 and TRBJ1-6; 8 nucleotides line up with TRBD1. CDR3 size: 14 residues. Germline loops: CDR1 SGHVS, CDR2 FQNEAQ. V lost 4 bases to trimming and J lost 10 bases; unmatched junction nucleotides: 6. The CDR3: CASSSSTGDSPLHF. The CDR3 nucleotides read TGTGCCAGCAGCTCCTCGACAGGGGACTCACCCCTCCACTTT.

The chain is built from TRBV7-8 and TRBJ2-7; 7 bases align to TRBD1. Trimming at V came to 4 bases and at J to 3 bases, leaving 3 bases not matched to a gene. Per the germline V gene, CDR1 is SGHVS and CDR2 is FQNEAQ. The CDR3 runs 13 residues. CDR3 region: CASSSGQVYEQYF. CDR3 sequence (DNA): TGTGCCAGCAGCTCCGGACAGGTCTACGAGCAGTACTTC. Complete variable domain (other parts from reference TRBV7-8 and TRBJ2-7): GAGVSQSPRYKVAKRGQDVALRCDPISGHVSLFWYQQALGQGPEFLTYFQNEAQLDKSGLPSDRFFAERPEGSVSTLKIQRTQQEDSAVYLCASSSGQVYEQYFGPGTRLTVT.

This chain joins TRBV5-6 and TRBJ1-2, with a possible D match to TRBD1 (6 bases). V lost 0 bases and J lost 2, with 8 bases in between. The CDR3 spans 14 residues. CDR1 is SGHDT, CDR2 YYEEEE, per germline. The CDR3 loop reads CASSLVQGNYGYTF. In DNA, the CDR3 is TGTGCCAGCAGCTTGGTTCAGGGGAACTATGGCTACACCTTC.